Listed below are T cell receptor beta chains from one sample, sequenced in a study of CD8 T cells in ankylosing spondylitis. TCRdb reanalysed the 5' RACE reads using MiXCR and keeps one entry per CDR3 protein. The table includes about 400,000 distinct CDR3 sequences, around 22% detected once. The sequenced material came from blood, either unsorted or a sorted T cell fraction (not recorded which). These receptors came from a male donor with ankylosing spondylitis. CDR3s include the opening cysteine and the closing phenylalanine or tryptophan. A D gene is named only where the DNA matches it firmly. The size field is filled for only some rows; it gives once, few, many or a size class.

TRBJ2-1	TRBV29-1	few	TRBD2	CSVDPSGAPWQFF	TGCAGCGTTGACCCTAGCGGAGCCCCCTGGCAGTTCTTC
TRBJ1-3	TRBV6-1	.	.	CASSEYGPGASGNTIYF	TGTGCCAGCAGTGAATACGGTCCTGGTGCCTCTGGAAACACCATATATTTT
TRBJ2-2	TRBV3-1	.	TRBD2	CASSRVGGPSGELFF	TGTGCCAGCAGCCGGGTGGGAGGGCCCTCCGGGGAGCTGTTTTTT
TRBJ2-7	TRBV18	few	.	CASSPGQPTYEQYF	TGTGCCAGCTCACCAGGACAGCCCACCTACGAGCAGTACTTC
TRBJ2-3	TRBV20-1	.	TRBD2	CSAPKQLAGVTDTQYF	TGCAGTGCTCCCAAGCAACTAGCGGGAGTTACAGATACGCAGTATTTT
TRBJ2-5	TRBV6-1	few	TRBD1	CASSLGQGHTETQYF	TGTGCCAGCAGTCTCGGACAGGGGCATACGGAGACCCAGTACTTC
TRBJ1-3	TRBV20-1	.	.	CSAERDRHSGNTIYF	TGCAGTGCGGAGAGGGACCGTCACTCTGGAAACACCATATATTTT
TRBJ1-1	TRBV5-1	.	TRBD1	CASSFGTENTEAFF	TGCGCCAGCAGCTTCGGGACAGAGAACACTGAAGCTTTCTTT
TRBJ2-3	TRBV18	.	TRBD1	CASSSRDRGGDTQYF	TGTGCCAGCTCGTCCCGGGACAGGGGAGGAGATACGCAGTATTTT
TRBJ2-1	TRBV7-6	few	.	CASSLVSGFGSNEQFF	TGTGCCAGCAGCTTAGTTTCAGGGTTCGGTAGCAATGAGCAGTTCTTC
TRBJ1-1	TRBV18	.	.	CASSPRARDTEAFF	TGTGCCAGCTCACCGCGGGCGCGGGACACTGAAGCTTTCTTT
TRBJ2-2	TRBV5-1	.	.	CASSLGTVGTGELFF	TGCGCCAGCAGCTTGGGGACAGTAGGCACCGGGGAGCTGTTTTTT
TRBJ2-5	TRBV4-1	many	.	CASSQVWVQETQYF	TGCGCCAGCAGCCAAGTGTGGGTTCAAGAGACCCAGTACTTC
TRBJ2-7	TRBV20-1	few	.	CSARKQAYEQYF	TGCAGTGCTAGAAAACAGGCCTACGAGCAGTACTTC
TRBJ2-3	TRBV28	.	.	CASSSPSEDTQYF	TGTGCCAGCAGTTCCCCCTCGGAAGATACGCAGTATTTT
TRBJ1-1	TRBV5-1	few	TRBD1	CASSLSGQDTEAFF	TGCGCCAGCAGCTTGTCGGGACAGGACACTGAAGCTTTCTTT
TRBJ2-1	TRBV20-1	.	TRBD2	CSARLGEGPSEQFF	TGCAGTGCTAGATTGGGGGAGGGCCCCTCTGAGCAGTTCTTC
TRBJ2-5	TRBV4-2	few	TRBD2	CASSHSLSTSGSMETQYF	TGTGCCAGCAGCCACTCCTTATCGACTAGCGGGAGCATGGAGACCCAGTACTTC
TRBJ2-3	TRBV12-3/TRBV12-4	many	TRBD1	CASSTTGEGTDTQYF	TGTGCCAGCAGTACGACAGGGGAGGGCACAGATACGCAGTATTTT
TRBJ1-1	TRBV7-6	.	.	CASSLQGSGNTEAFF	TGTGCCAGCAGCCTACAGGGATCAGGGAACACTGAAGCTTTCTTT
TRBJ1-1	TRBV7-8	many	.	CASSLAGMNTEAFF	TGTGCCAGCAGCTTAGCGGGGATGAACACTGAAGCTTTCTTT
TRBJ2-7	TRBV15	.	.	CATSSGLDLGEQYF	TGTGCCACCAGCAGTGGACTCGATCTCGGAGAGCAGTACTTC
TRBJ2-2	TRBV12-3/TRBV12-4	few	.	CASSKDTAGELFF	TGTGCCAGCAGTAAAGACACTGCCGGGGAGCTGTTTTTT
TRBJ2-7	TRBV12-3/TRBV12-4	few	TRBD1	CASGTGVEGMPQYF	TGTGCCAGCGGGACAGGGGTAGAAGGGATGCCGCAGTACTTC
TRBJ1-6	TRBV21-1	.	.	CASSKGPQRGQDSPLHF	TGTGCCAGCAGCAAAGGACCCCAGAGGGGGCAGGATTCACCCCTCCACTTT
TRBJ2-1	TRBV25-1	few	.	CASSPLGRGRSRNEQFF	TGTGCCAGCAGTCCCCTCGGTCGGGGGAGGAGTAGGAATGAGCAGTTCTTC
TRBJ2-3	TRBV28	.	TRBD2	CASSLPAGGTDTQYF	TGTGCCAGCAGTTTACCAGCGGGAGGCACAGATACGCAGTATTTT
TRBJ1-5	TRBV12-3/TRBV12-4	.	.	CASSSERVGGGIYSNQPQHF	TGTGCCAGCAGTTCGGAGAGAGTTGGGGGGGGCATATACAGCAATCAGCCCCAGCATTTT
TRBJ2-1	TRBV20-1	few	TRBD2	CSARVLAGGPREQFF	TGCAGTGCTAGAGTGCTAGCGGGAGGGCCAAGGGAGCAGTTCTTC
TRBJ2-1	TRBV6-4	.	TRBD2	CASSSGTSSNEQFF	TGTGCCAGCAGTTCGGGGACTAGCTCAAATGAGCAGTTCTTC
TRBJ2-7	TRBV7-2	.	.	CASSLVTAYEQYF	TGTGCCAGCAGCTTAGTAACAGCCTACGAGCAGTACTTC
TRBJ2-5	TRBV20-1	.	.	CSTRDENSGAQETQYF	TGCAGTACTAGAGATGAGAATAGCGGCGCCCAAGAGACCCAGTACTTC
TRBJ2-3	TRBV7-3	few	.	CASKPNAGSTDTQYF	TGTGCCAGCAAGCCGAACGCGGGAAGCACAGATACGCAGTATTTT
TRBJ1-4	TRBV4-1	.	.	CASSQGVWQEGEKLFF	TGCGCCAGCAGCCAAGGTGTTTGGCAGGAAGGCGAAAAACTGTTTTTT
TRBJ1-6	TRBV5-1	few	TRBD1	CASSAGQGGSPLHF	TGCGCCAGCAGCGCCGGACAGGGCGGTTCACCCCTCCACTTT
TRBJ2-7	TRBV20-1	.	TRBD2	CSALSGRGPYEQYF	TGCAGTGCTTTAAGCGGGAGGGGCCCCTACGAGCAGTACTTC
TRBJ2-7	TRBV25-1	.	.	CASSEYRQVRDEQYF	TGTGCCAGCAGTGAATATAGACAGGTGAGAGACGAGCAGTACTTC
TRBJ2-1	TRBV9	.	.	CASSVGRTYNEQFF	TGTGCCAGCAGCGTAGGACGAACCTACAATGAGCAGTTCTTC
TRBJ2-7	TRBV24-1	.	TRBD1	CATSDRQGVDEQYF	TGTGCCACCAGTGATCGACAGGGAGTAGACGAGCAGTACTTC
TRBJ2-7	TRBV7-2	many	TRBD2	CASSSLAGDRYEQYF	TGTGCCAGCAGCTCTTTAGCGGGAGACAGGTACGAGCAGTACTTC
TRBJ2-1	TRBV27	once	TRBD2	CASSRGRTSVYNEQFF	TGTGCCAGCAGTCGGGGCAGGACTAGCGTTTACAATGAGCAGTTCTTC
TRBJ2-2	TRBV6-4	.	.	CASSVGTQNTGELFF	TGTGCCAGCAGTGTCGGGACACAGAACACCGGGGAGCTGTTTTTT
TRBJ2-5	TRBV7-7	.	.	CASSCRRLQETQYF	TGTGCTAGCAGCTGTAGACGCCTCCAAGAGACCCAGTACTTC
TRBJ1-1	TRBV2	few	TRBD1	CASRGTGGGTEAFF	TGTGCCAGCAGAGGGACAGGGGGCGGCACTGAAGCTTTCTTT
TRBJ2-2	TRBV10-3	few	.	CAISEAPTGELFF	TGTGCCATCAGTGAGGCTCCCACCGGGGAGCTGTTTTTT
TRBJ2-1	TRBV11-1	.	TRBD1	CASSLAGQYNEQFF	TGTGCCAGCAGCTTAGCGGGACAGTACAATGAGCAGTTCTTC
TRBJ2-1	TRBV27	few	.	CASSFGSSHNEQFF	TGTGCCAGCAGTTTTGGCAGTTCCCACAATGAGCAGTTCTTC
TRBJ1-1	TRBV30	.	TRBD1	CAWSGQLNTEAFF	TGTGCCTGGTCGGGACAGCTGAACACTGAAGCTTTCTTT
TRBJ1-6	TRBV4-1	.	.	CASSQDRDSRNHF	TGCGCCAGCAGCCAAGATCGCGACAGCCGCAACCACTTT
TRBJ2-2	TRBV2	many	.	CASKLEGLNTGELFF	TGTGCCAGCAAGCTAGAGGGACTGAACACCGGGGAGCTGTTTTTT
TRBJ2-1	TRBV20-1	many	TRBD2	CSAQTSGIYNEQFF	TGCAGTGCCCAGACTAGCGGGATATACAATGAGCAGTTCTTC
TRBJ2-2	TRBV29-1	.	.	CSVDLLGTGELFF	TGCAGCGTTGACCTGCTTGGCACCGGGGAGCTGTTTTTT
TRBJ2-2	TRBV6-4	.	.	CASSERRTRNTGELFF	TGTGCCAGCAGTGAGAGGAGGACAAGGAACACCGGGGAGCTGTTTTTT
TRBJ1-5	TRBV6-2/TRBV6-3	.	.	CASSRPQGFRQPQHF	TGTGCCAGCAGCCGTCCGCAGGGTTTTAGGCAGCCCCAGCATTTT
TRBJ1-1	TRBV6-1	few	.	CASTPGPVVLEAFF	TGTGCCAGCACCCCGGGCCCCGTGGTACTGGAAGCTTTCTTT
TRBJ2-3	TRBV20-1	few	.	CSARGGGGESTDTQYF	TGCAGTGCTAGAGGAGGGGGAGGGGAAAGCACAGATACGCAGTATTTT
TRBJ1-2	TRBV28	few	.	CASSDGGVYGYTF	TGTGCCAGCAGCGACGGTGGAGTCTATGGCTACACCTTC